This T cell receptor (beta chain) came from a study of vaccination and CD4 T cells after COVID-19. The wider study: SARS-CoV-2 PCR on nasal swabs had been positive for the convalescent patients; several were mild and one was severe. Post-vaccination specimens were collected at a median of approximately 66 days following dose two (range 14 to 241). Post-diagnosis, post-COVID samples were collected after a median approximately 97 days, ranging 35 to 161. Each enrolled participant received a two-dose regimen of either BNT162b2 or mRNA-1273 vaccine.

TCRdb reprocessed the PCR reads via MiXCR and lists one record per CDR3 protein. Among 15,000 to 16,000 distinct CDR3 sequences listed, about 70% were seen once. Germline CDR1 is SGHTA and CDR2 is FQGTGA. The CDR3 runs 13 residues. Between the trimmed V and J ends, which lost 5 bases and 5 bases, there was a span of 11 bases. This material consisted of CD4+ T cells from blood, taken after SARS-CoV-2 vaccination. The V gene is TRBV7-3, the J gene TRBJ2-3; D gene ambiguous. This receptor was identified in a human donor who had recovered from COVID-19. The CDR3 sequence is CASSPRAGDTQYF. CDR3 coding DNA: TGTGCCAGCAGCCCCCGTGCCGGAGATACGCAGTATTTT.